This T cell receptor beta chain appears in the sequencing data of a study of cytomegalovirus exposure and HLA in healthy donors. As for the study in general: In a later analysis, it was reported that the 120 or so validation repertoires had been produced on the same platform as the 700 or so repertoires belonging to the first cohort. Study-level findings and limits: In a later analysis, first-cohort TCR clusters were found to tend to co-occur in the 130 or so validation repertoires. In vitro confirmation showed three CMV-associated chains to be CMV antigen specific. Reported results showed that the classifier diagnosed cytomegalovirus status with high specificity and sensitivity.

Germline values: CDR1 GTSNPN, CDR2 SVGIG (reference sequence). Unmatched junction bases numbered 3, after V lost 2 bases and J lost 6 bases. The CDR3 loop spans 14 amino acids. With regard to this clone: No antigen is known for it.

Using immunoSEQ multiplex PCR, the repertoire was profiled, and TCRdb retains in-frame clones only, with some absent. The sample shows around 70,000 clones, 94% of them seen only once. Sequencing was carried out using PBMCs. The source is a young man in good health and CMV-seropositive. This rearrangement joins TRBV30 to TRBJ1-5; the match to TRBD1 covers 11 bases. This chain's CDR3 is CAWSSGTGGQPQHF. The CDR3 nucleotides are TGTGCCTGGAGTAGTGGGACAGGGGGTCAGCCCCAGCATTTT. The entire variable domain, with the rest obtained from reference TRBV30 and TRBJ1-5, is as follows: SQTIHQWPATLVQPVGSPLSLECTVEGTSNPNLYWYRQAAGRGLQLLFYSVGIGQISSEVPQNLSASRPQDRQFILSSKKLLLSDSGFYLCAWSSGTGGQPQHFGDGTRLSIL.